These T cell receptor beta chains were read from a single sample in a study of vaccination and CD4 T cells after COVID-19. TCRdb redid the calling of the PCR reads with MiXCR, one entry per CDR3 protein. The sample shows around 20,000 distinct CDR3 sequences, 50% to 60% of them seen only once. This specimen consisted of CD4+ T cells from blood, obtained before SARS-CoV-2 vaccination. Source of these receptors: a human donor who had recovered from COVID-19. Both conserved end residues are part of each CDR3.

CASSSRDRGTDTQYF	TRBV5-4	15	TRBJ2-3
CASRGDSEADTQYF	TRBV2	14	TRBJ2-3
CASGHLTGEGSRELFF	TRBV7-6	16	TRBJ2-2
CSARVGGNQPQHF	TRBV20-1	13	TRBJ1-5
CSAFPSMSRGRGYIQYF	TRBV20-1	17	TRBJ2-4
CASSYSRGRGGWAEAFF	TRBV6-5	17	TRBJ1-1
CASSLLAGLGTEAFF	TRBV7-9	15	TRBJ1-1
CASSDPPGAYTF	TRBV6-2/TRBV6-3	12	TRBJ1-2
CASGYSETQYF	TRBV2	11	TRBJ2-5
CASSLTSGRNEQFF	TRBV13	14	TRBJ2-1
CASSSSGGRWTGELFF	TRBV7-3	16	TRBJ2-2
CASSYRDPWTDTQYF	TRBV6-5	15	TRBJ2-3
CATSLGGDRLQETQYF	TRBV24-1	16	TRBJ2-5